The 18 T cell receptor beta chains below come from one sample, sequenced in a study of shared clonotypes between healthy human individuals (dated by TCRdb to the early 2020s). The library was made by the immunoSEQ multiplex PCR assay. TCRdb took this table from immuneACCESS and kept in-frame rearrangements with V and J called. Such tables lack part of the clones; where checked against another copy, unresolved V genes explain under half of the gap, and the rest is unexplained. For this sample there are more than 400,000 clones; almost 97% appear just once. The top ten clonotypes cover about 0.054% of the sample. Specimen: naive CD4+ T cells sorted from blood. The cell subset or site label corresponds to: CD45RA+ positively selected. These receptors all stem from a woman aged 25 to 39 in good health.

This chain joins TRBV10-1 and TRBJ2-7, with D possibly matching TRBD2 (6 bases). The germline CDR1 and CDR2 sequences are WNHNN and SYGVQD (reference sequence). The CDR3 is 14 amino acids. Trimming pared 3 bases from V and 2 bases from J, leaving 11 bases between. The CDR3 here is CASSDSGVTYEQYF. CDR3 nucleotide sequence: TGCGCCAGCAGTGATTCGGGAGTGACCTACGAGCAGTACTTC.

The rearrangement joins TRBV28 to TRBJ2-5, with a weak D call TRBD2 (6 bases). The J call may be wrong; the DNA end is better matched by TRBJ2-7. The CDR3 sequence is 16 residues long. Germline CDR1 reads MDHEN; CDR2 reads SYDVKM. This chain's CDR3 is CASSLSGGARAYEQYF. The CDR3 DNA reads TGTGCCAGCAGTTTATCGGGCGGGGCAAGGGCCTACGAGCAGTACTTC.

About this clone: Other DNA sequences within the sample encode an identical CDR3. V gene TRBV10-3 combines with J gene TRBJ2-7; D gene unclear. This CDR3 has 11 residues. V shed 2 bases and J shed 4 bases, with 3 bases lying between them. Germline V CDR1 and CDR2: ENHRY, SYGVKD. DNA of the CDR3: TGTGCCATCAGTGAGGGATACGAGCAGTACTTC. Translating gives CAISEGYEQYF.

This chain connects TRBV5-1 to TRBJ2-4; D unclear. Per the germline V gene, CDR1 is SGHRS and CDR2 is YFSETQ. CDR3 length: 14 residues. V gave up 0 bases and J gave up 2 bases, with 6 bases separating them. CDR3: CASSLEISKNIQYF. The CDR3 nucleotides read TGCGCCAGCAGCTTGGAGATTTCCAAAAACATTCAGTACTTC.

The rearrangement links TRBV4-1 to TRBJ1-2; maybe TRBD1 (5 bases). Deletions cut 1 base from V and 4 bases from J, with 13 bases between. The CDR3 length is 15 residues. Germline V gene data show CDR1 as MGHRA and CDR2 as YSYEKL. Here the CDR3 reads CASSQGRGGGYGYTF. The CDR3 DNA sequence: TGCGCCAGCAGCCAAGGACGCGGGGGTGGCTATGGCTACACCTTC.

V is TRBV18 and J is TRBJ1-5, with D possibly being TRBD1 (6 bases). Trimming shortened V by 8 bases and J by 6 bases, and 14 bases separated the two germline ends. The CDR3 is made up of 13 amino acids. Germline V lookup: CDR1 KGHSH, CDR2 LQKENI. The CDR3 DNA sequence: TGTGCCAGCCACTATGAGGGGGGTCAGCCCCAGCATTTT. Protein: CASHYEGGQPQHF. Variable domain in full (rest from reference TRBV18 and TRBJ1-5): NAGVMQNPRHLVRRRGQEARLRCSPMKGHSHVYWYRQLPEEGLKFMVYLQKENIIDESGMPKERFSAEFPKEGPSILRIQQVVRGDSAAYFCASHYEGGQPQHFGDGTRLSIL.

The V and J genes are TRBV2 and TRBJ1-1; D unclear. This CDR3 is 14 amino acids long. CDR1 and CDR2 (germline): SNHLY, FYNNEI. V was trimmed by 3 bases and J by 8 bases, leaving 16 bases between them. The CDR3 protein is CASSDVQQTAEAFF. The CDR3 DNA reads TGTGCCAGCAGTGATGTACAACAAACGGCGGAAGCTTTCTTT.

The CDR3 DNA sequence: TGTGCCAGCAGCTTAGTTATTAGCGGGAGAGGTGAGCAGTACTTC. This encodes CASSLVISGRGEQYF. The rearrangement joins TRBV7-2 to TRBJ2-5; 9 nucleotides align to TRBD2. With V trimmed by 1 base and J by 11 bases, 11 bases remained unmatched. CDR3 size: 15 residues. Looked up from germline, CDR1 is SGHTA and CDR2 is FQGNSA.

The genes are TRBV9 and TRBJ2-3; 14 bases fit TRBD2. From germline, CDR1 is SGDLS and CDR2 YYNGEE. After removal of 0 bases from V and 6 bases from J, the junction contained 3 bases not matched to a gene. The CDR3 consists of 16 residues. CDR3 sequence (DNA): TGTGCCAGCAGCGTAGTGACTAGCGGGAGGGTGGATACGCAGTATTTT. Its protein product is CASSVVTSGRVDTQYF.

This clone was observed once. The rearrangement joins TRBV6-5 to TRBJ2-3; 10 bases are a match to TRBD2. The CDR3 is 16 amino acids. Trimming took 4 bases from V and 5 from J; bases not matched to a gene: 9. The germline V gene has CDR1 MNHEY and CDR2 SVGAGI. The CDR3 region is CASSSPRAGGGDTQYF. For the CDR3, the DNA is TGTGCCAGCAGTTCCCCACGAGCGGGAGGGGGAGATACGCAGTATTTT.

This chain joins TRBV15 and TRBJ1-2; D is undetermined. The CDR3 is 12 residues long. V dropped 1 base and J dropped 8 bases, with 8 bases sitting between them. Germline CDR1 reads LNHNV; CDR2 reads YYDKDF (reference sequence). The CDR3 bases are TGTGCCACCAGCAGAGGTGCTGTCGGCTACACCTTC. Its protein product is CATSRGAVGYTF.

The chain employs TRBV5-1 and TRBJ1-2, with a tentative D call TRBD1 (5 bases). The germline V gene has CDR1 SGHRS and CDR2 YFSETQ. This CDR3 spans 14 amino acids. The germline V and J ends were trimmed by 1 base and 6 bases, with 13 bases remaining between them. The CDR3 sequence is CASSLTTGPHGYTF. The DNA for the CDR3 is TGCGCCAGCAGCTTGACCACGGGACCTCATGGCTACACCTTC.

The chain links TRBV27 to TRBJ2-5; 9 bases line up with TRBD1. The J call is uncertain, as TRBJ2-7 better fits the DNA end. The CDR3 spans 15 residues. The germline CDR1 and CDR2 sequences are MNHEY and SMNVEV (reference sequence). The CDR3 is CASSSPGQGGYEQYF. In nucleotides, the CDR3 is TGTGCCAGCAGTTCACCGGGACAGGGAGGTTACGAGCAGTACTTC.

The J gene is TRBJ2-7, the V gene TRBV28; 15 bases match TRBD2. V lost 6 bases and J lost 5; bases outside the gene matches: 5. Germline CDR1 and CDR2: MDHEN and SYDVKM. This CDR3 spans 15 amino acids. The CDR3 region is CASRRTSGRADEQYF. The DNA of the CDR3 is TGTGCCAGCAGGCGGACTAGCGGGAGGGCCGACGAGCAGTACTTC.

The rearrangement uses TRBV18 and TRBJ2-3; TRBD1 or TRBD2 may be the D gene (5 bases each). This CDR3 is 15 amino acids long. Germline CDR1 is KGHSH and CDR2 is LQKENI. Deletions cut 3 bases from V and 0 bases from J, with 10 bases between. This chain's CDR3 is CASSPRGVSTDTQYF. DNA of the CDR3: TGTGCCAGCTCACCCCGAGGGGTTAGCACAGATACGCAGTATTTT.

This clone was recorded only once. The V and J genes are TRBV19 and TRBJ1-2; D gene uncertain. The CDR3 has 15 residues. CDR1 is LNHDA, CDR2 SQIVND, per germline (reference sequence). Trimming took off 5 bases at V and 2 bases at J, with 15 bases between the two ends. The CDR3 DNA is TGTGCCAGTAGTCTCTCGACGGCGATAAACTATGGCTACACCTTC. This encodes CASSLSTAINYGYTF.

The gene calls are TRBV6-1 and TRBJ1-5; unclear D gene. This CDR3 spans 13 amino acids. Looked up from germline, CDR1 is MNHNS and CDR2 is SASEGT. V lost 1 base and J lost 6, with 7 bases in between. The CDR3: CASSEVVVQPQHF. The DNA of the CDR3 is TGTGCCAGCAGTGAAGTGGTAGTTCAGCCCCAGCATTTT.

V usage is TRBV4-2 and J usage is TRBJ2-3, with a tentative D call TRBD2 (5 bases). V lost 0 bases to trimming and J lost 1 base, with 14 bases between them. This CDR3 spans 17 amino acids. Per germline, CDR1 LGHNA and CDR2 YNFKEQ. The CDR3, as DNA: TGTGCCAGCAGCCAAGATTTGATGACTATTCGCACAGATACGCAGTATTTT. Residues: CASSQDLMTIRTDTQYF.